This paragraph reports one T cell receptor beta chain. This clonotype was counted ten times or more. Its cognate antigen has yet to be identified. Within one base of it there is no much larger clone, and no base qualities were kept. The protocol used for the library was 5' RACE. The data were produced on a NextSeq 500. To allow correction of PCR and sequencing errors, the TCR library protocol tagged every TCR cDNA molecule with a unique molecular identifier. The authors' pipeline ran thus. TCR identification, UMI-based error correction and CDR3 extraction were all carried out with Decombinator tools. TCRs above a frequency of 2 per 1,000, corresponding to the top 1% of the tumor frequency distribution, were defined as expanded. Renyi diversity was calculated using the R vegan package after each repertoire was subsampled 100 times to 5,000 TCRs. CDR3 similarity networks were built from amino acid triplet string-kernel similarity, connecting CDR3s with pairwise similarity above 0.82. TCRdb's own reprocessing of the public reads used fastp at Q25 and MiXCR and kept productive beta chains. Rows merge per CDR3 protein into single entries with the most common DNA and genes. TCRdb, rather than the study authors, made the V and J calls. Across this sample there are roughly 36,000 distinct CDR3 sequences, with roughly 5.8% seen only once. The ten biggest clones cover about 9.9% of the sample.

In the germline V gene, CDR1 corresponds to SGHVS and CDR2 to FQNEAQ. From the cysteine up to the phenylalanine, the CDR3 has a length of 16 residues. Just CDR3 DNA is preserved here, 48 bases in frame from base 1. Deletion took 1 base off V and 8 bases off J, with a span of 20 bases between the germline ends. These data come from a study of spatial heterogeneity in lung cancer (dated by TCRdb to the late 2010s). Study-level background: More beta-chain than alpha-chain transcripts were consistently detected, likely reflecting higher beta-chain transcript abundance. In the raw uncorrected reads, each unique combination of TCR and UMI appeared on average more than ten times. At surgery, hundreds of tumor regions, approximately 64 matched nontumor lung samples and 56 PBMC samples were TCR-sequenced for both alpha and beta chains. TCR repertoire features were related to nonsynonymous mutation counts determined by whole-exome sequencing of tumor tissue. TCR alpha and beta repertoires were quantitatively compared across multiple tumor regions, matched nontumor lung and blood in non-small cell lung cancer. The research as a whole found: Confirming at a functional level the hypothesis that regional TCRs recognize regional mutations was considered to require additional single-cell paired TCR alpha and beta sequencing. Ubiquitous expanded tumor TCRs were detected in blood more often at tumor resection than at routine follow-up.

Taken with the paper, the label for time point translates to: sample taken at primary tumor resection. For TCR sequencing, whole RNA was extracted from tumor and nontumor lung tissue, or from cryopreserved PBMC samples, and no cell sorting was done. Samples were obtained from 72 patients with early-stage, untreated non-small cell lung cancer from the lung TRACERx cohort. Only patients for whom sufficient RNA was available from at least two tumor regions were selected for TCR sequencing. Sequenced here: PBMCs, sampled at surgery. This receptor was obtained from a male donor with early-stage non-small cell lung cancer. The sequence is built from TRBV7-8 and TRBJ1-2; the D gene is not confidently resolved. The CDR3 in this case is CASSLVRGLETDGYTF. The nucleotide sequence is TGTGCCAGCAGCTTAGTTCGGGGTCTTGAGACGGACGGCTACACCTTC.